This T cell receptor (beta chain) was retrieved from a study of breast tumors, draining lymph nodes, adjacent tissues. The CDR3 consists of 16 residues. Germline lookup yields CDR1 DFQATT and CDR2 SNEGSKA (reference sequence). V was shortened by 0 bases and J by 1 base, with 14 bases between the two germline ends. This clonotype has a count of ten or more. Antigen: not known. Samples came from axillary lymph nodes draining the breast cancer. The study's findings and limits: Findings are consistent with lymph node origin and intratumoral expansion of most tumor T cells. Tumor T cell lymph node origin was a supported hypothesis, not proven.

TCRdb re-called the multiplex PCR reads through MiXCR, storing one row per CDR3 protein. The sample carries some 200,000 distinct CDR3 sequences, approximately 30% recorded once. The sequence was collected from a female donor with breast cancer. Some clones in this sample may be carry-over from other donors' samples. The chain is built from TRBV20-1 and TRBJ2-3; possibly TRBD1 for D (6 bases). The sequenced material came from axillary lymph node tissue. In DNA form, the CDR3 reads TGCAGTGCTAGAGATATCAGGGGCGCCGGCACAGATACGCAGTATTTT. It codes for CSARDIRGAGTDTQYF.